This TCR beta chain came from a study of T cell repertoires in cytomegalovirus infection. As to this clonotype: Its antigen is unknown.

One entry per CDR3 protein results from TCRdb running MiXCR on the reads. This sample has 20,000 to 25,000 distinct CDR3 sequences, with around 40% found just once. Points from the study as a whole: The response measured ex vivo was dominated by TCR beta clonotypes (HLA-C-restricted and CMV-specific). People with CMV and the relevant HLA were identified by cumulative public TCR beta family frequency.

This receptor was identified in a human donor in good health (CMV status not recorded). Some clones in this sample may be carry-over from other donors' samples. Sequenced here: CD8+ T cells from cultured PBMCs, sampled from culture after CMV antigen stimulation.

The chain's CDR3 is CASSQNSGPFTDTQYF. CDR3 coding DNA: TGCGCCAGCAGCCAAAATAGCGGGCCGTTCACAGATACGCAGTATTTT. The V gene is TRBV4-3, the J gene TRBJ2-3; 7 positions agree with TRBD2. This CDR3 has 16 amino acids. Germline-derived CDR1 and CDR2 are LGHNA and YSLEER. V shed 2 bases and J 2 bases; nucleotides not matched to a gene: 7.